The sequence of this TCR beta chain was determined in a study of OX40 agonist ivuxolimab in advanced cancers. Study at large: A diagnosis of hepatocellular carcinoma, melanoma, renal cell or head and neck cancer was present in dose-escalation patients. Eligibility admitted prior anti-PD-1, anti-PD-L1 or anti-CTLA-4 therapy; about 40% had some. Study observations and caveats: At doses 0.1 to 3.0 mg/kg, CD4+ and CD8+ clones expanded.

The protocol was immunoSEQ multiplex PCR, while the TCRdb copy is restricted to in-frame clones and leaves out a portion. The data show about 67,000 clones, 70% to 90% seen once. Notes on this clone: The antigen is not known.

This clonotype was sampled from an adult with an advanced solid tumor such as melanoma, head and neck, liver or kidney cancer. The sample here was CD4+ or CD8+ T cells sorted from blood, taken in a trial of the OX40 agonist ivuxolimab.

In nucleotides, the CDR3 is TGTGCCATCAGTGAGTCTATTCAGACCGATGAAAAACTGTTTTTT. This gives the protein CAISESIQTDEKLFF. The chain employs TRBV10-3 and TRBJ1-4; the D is unclear. V was clipped by 0 bases and J by 6 bases, with 11 bases between them. The CDR3 runs 15 residues. The germline CDR1 and CDR2 sequences are ENHRY and SYGVKD.